The entry that follows covers one T cell receptor beta chain sequence. What it binds is unknown. This entry comes from a study of T cell responses to AZD1222 COVID-19 vaccine. Study-level points and caveats: Donors, mostly white British, included more females; clonal diversity was possibly underestimated.

TCRdb's copy holds only in-frame clones and misses some; the assay was immunoSEQ multiplex PCR. The table lists some 200,000 clones, approximately 90% of them singletons, with approximately 3.4% in the top ten. Both about-4-week and about-12-week second-dose recipients were combined. The CDR3 loop spans 16 amino acids. The germline CDR1 and CDR2 sequences are SGDLS and YYNGEE. V lost 0 bases, J lost 3 bases, and 13 bases lay in between. The V gene is TRBV9, the J gene TRBJ2-1; weak D call: TRBD2 (6 bases). The receptor was isolated from an adult who received the AZD1222 COVID-19 vaccine. Sequenced here: peripheral blood, sampled 28 days after the second AZD1222 dose. Written as DNA, the CDR3 is TGTGCCAGCAGCGTAGCTCCGCGGGAAGGCTACAATGAGCAGTTCTTC. This codes for CASSVAPREGYNEQFF.